Listed below are T cell receptor beta chains from one sample, sequenced in a study of blood T cell repertoires in COVID-19. TCRdb's table, derived via immunoSEQ multiplex PCR, lists solely in-frame clones and lacks some. The sample shows about 120,000 clones, around nine tenths of them seen only once. The sequenced material came from peripheral blood. Receptors were obtained from a woman in her forties or fifties with acute or convalescent COVID-19. Each CDR3 is given with its conserved first and last residue. A D gene is named only where the DNA matches it firmly. A row's size may be missing; if present it is once, few, many or a size class.

DNA: TGTGCCAGTAGCAGGGACAGGGTAACCTACGAGCAGTACTTC
CDR3: CASSRDRVTYEQYF
J: TRBJ2-7
D: TRBD1
size: .
V: TRBV19

DNA: TGTGCCACCAGCAGAGGCCAGAGCACAGATACGCAGTATTTT
CDR3: CATSRGQSTDTQYF
J: TRBJ2-3
D: .
size: .
V: TRBV15

DNA: TGTGCCTGGAGTGGCGGTTATGGCTACACCTTC
CDR3: CAWSGGYGYTF
J: TRBJ1-2
D: .
size: .
V: TRBV30

DNA: TGTGCCAGCCGAGGGAAAAGCAATCAGCCCCAGCATTTT
CDR3: CASRGKSNQPQHF
J: TRBJ1-5
D: .
size: .
V: TRBV6-5

DNA: TGCGCCAGCAGCAGGACAGGAGGCGAAACTGAAGCTTTCTTT
CDR3: CASSRTGGETEAFF
J: TRBJ1-1
D: TRBD1
size: .
V: TRBV5-1

DNA: TGTGCCAGTACTGGAGGGGGCAAGGATCAGCCCCAGCATTTT
CDR3: CASTGGGKDQPQHF
J: TRBJ1-5
D: TRBD1
size: few
V: TRBV27

DNA: TGCAGCACCTACAGGGGTGGCAACAATGAGCAGTTCTTC
CDR3: CSTYRGGNNEQFF
J: TRBJ2-1
D: TRBD1
size: .
V: TRBV29-1

DNA: TGCGCCAGCAGTGGGGACAGGGTCTACAATGAGCAGTTCTTC
CDR3: CASSGDRVYNEQFF
J: TRBJ2-1
D: TRBD1
size: .
V: TRBV10-2

DNA: TGTGCCAGCAGCCGACAGGGGGCGGGTTACAATTATGAGCAGTTCTTC
CDR3: CASSRQGAGYNYEQFF
J: TRBJ2-1
D: TRBD1
size: many
V: TRBV6-4

DNA: TGTGCCAGAAGCTTGTTCTTACTAGCGCTCTCCTACGAGCAGTACTTC
CDR3: CARSLFLLALSYEQYF
J: TRBJ2-7
D: TRBD2
size: .
V: TRBV5-3

DNA: TGTGCCAGTAGTACCTTACAGGGGGCGGGGTACAATGAGCAGTTCTTC
CDR3: CASSTLQGAGYNEQFF
J: TRBJ2-1
D: TRBD1
size: .
V: TRBV19

DNA: TGTGCCAGCAGTTTGGGGGTGACAGGGAGAAACACCATATATTTT
CDR3: CASSLGVTGRNTIYF
J: TRBJ1-3
D: TRBD1
size: .
V: TRBV27

DNA: TGCGCCAGCAGCATGGACAGGGGGATGGTCTACGAGCAGTACTTC
CDR3: CASSMDRGMVYEQYF
J: TRBJ2-7
D: TRBD1
size: .
V: TRBV5-1

DNA: TGTGCCAGCAGTCTACGGGAGGGAAAACTGTTTTTT
CDR3: CASSLREGKLFF
J: TRBJ1-4
D: .
size: .
V: TRBV27

DNA: TGTGCCCTAAGGGCTAGCGGGGGGTTCACAGATACGCAGTATTTT
CDR3: CALRASGGFTDTQYF
J: TRBJ2-3
D: TRBD2
size: .
V: TRBV27

DNA: TGTGCCAGCAGCTTTGACAGGGATTATCCCTATAATTCACCCCTCCACTTT
CDR3: CASSFDRDYPYNSPLHF
J: TRBJ1-6
D: TRBD1
size: .
V: TRBV7-9

DNA: TGCAGCGTTGGATCAGGGGACGAGACCCAGTACTTC
CDR3: CSVGSGDETQYF
J: TRBJ2-5
D: .
size: .
V: TRBV29-1

DNA: TGTGCCAGCAGCTTGGTTCCTGTGACAATGAACACTGAAGCTTTCTTT
CDR3: CASSLVPVTMNTEAFF
J: TRBJ1-1
D: .
size: few
V: TRBV5-5

DNA: TGTGCCAGCAGCCAAGATAGAGGGGGCGGCCCCTATGGCTACACCTTC
CDR3: CASSQDRGGGPYGYTF
J: TRBJ1-2
D: TRBD1
size: .
V: TRBV4-2

DNA: TGTGCCAGCAGCCAAGGGTGGCCCTTCTCTGGAAACACCATATATTTT
CDR3: CASSQGWPFSGNTIYF
J: TRBJ1-3
D: .
size: .
V: TRBV3-1/TRBV3-2

DNA: TGCAGCGGCGGGGGTAATGAAAAACTGTTTTTT
CDR3: CSGGGNEKLFF
J: TRBJ1-4
D: .
size: .
V: TRBV29-1

DNA: TGTGCCAGCAGCCAGGCCGGGACAGGGCTCACTGAAGCTTTCTTT
CDR3: CASSQAGTGLTEAFF
J: TRBJ1-1
D: TRBD1
size: .
V: TRBV3-1/TRBV3-2

DNA: TGTGCCACTCTGAAGTGGGCTAGCGGGGATGATGAGCAGTTCTTC
CDR3: CATLKWASGDDEQFF
J: TRBJ2-1
D: TRBD2
size: .
V: TRBV27

DNA: TGTGCCTGGAGTGGACAGGCCTACAATCAGCCCCAGCATTTT
CDR3: CAWSGQAYNQPQHF
J: TRBJ1-5
D: .
size: once
V: TRBV30

DNA: TGTGCCAGTAGTATCCCTACGGGTCACTATGGCTACACCTTC
CDR3: CASSIPTGHYGYTF
J: TRBJ1-2
D: .
size: .
V: TRBV19

DNA: TGTGCCAGCAGCTTAGCGGGGGCCGTCTCCTACGAGCAGTACTTC
CDR3: CASSLAGAVSYEQYF
J: TRBJ2-7
D: .
size: .
V: TRBV7-9

DNA: TGTGCCAGCTCACCACGGCCAAAAGATGGAAACACCATATATTTT
CDR3: CASSPRPKDGNTIYF
J: TRBJ1-3
D: .
size: .
V: TRBV18

DNA: TGTGCCAGCAGTTTGGACAGCCAATACCCCAATCAGCCCCAGCATTTT
CDR3: CASSLDSQYPNQPQHF
J: TRBJ1-5
D: .
size: few
V: TRBV6-2/TRBV6-3

DNA: TGTGCCAGCACCTGGGGACAGGGGCTTGCTTTCTTT
CDR3: CASTWGQGLAFF
J: TRBJ1-1
D: TRBD1
size: .
V: TRBV2

DNA: TGTGCCAGCAGTTCTACAGGGTGGGGGGAGACCCAGTACTTC
CDR3: CASSSTGWGETQYF
J: TRBJ2-5
D: .
size: .
V: TRBV7-2

DNA: TGTGCCAGCAGCTTAGGAGGGACAGCCCCTATCTATGGCTACACCTTC
CDR3: CASSLGGTAPIYGYTF
J: TRBJ1-2
D: TRBD1
size: .
V: TRBV11-3

DNA: TGTGCCAGCAGTCGAACATACAATCAGCCCCAGCATTTT
CDR3: CASSRTYNQPQHF
J: TRBJ1-5
D: .
size: .
V: TRBV3-1/TRBV3-2

DNA: TGTGCCAGCAGCTTAGGAGGGACAGTTAACTATGGCTACACCTTC
CDR3: CASSLGGTVNYGYTF
J: TRBJ1-2
D: TRBD1
size: .
V: TRBV7-2

DNA: TGTGCCAGCTCACCACGGAGCAGCAATGAGCAGTTCTTC
CDR3: CASSPRSSNEQFF
J: TRBJ2-1
D: .
size: .
V: TRBV18

DNA: TGTGCCAGCAGTTTTCACAGGGGCCCGAACACTGAAGCTTTCTTT
CDR3: CASSFHRGPNTEAFF
J: TRBJ1-1
D: TRBD1
size: few
V: TRBV27

DNA: TGTGCCAGCAGTTCCTTTCAGGGCACTGAAGCTTTCTTT
CDR3: CASSSFQGTEAFF
J: TRBJ1-1
D: .
size: .
V: TRBV6-5

DNA: TGTGCCAGCAGCTTAAGGACTAGCGGGATGAACGAGCAGTACTTC
CDR3: CASSLRTSGMNEQYF
J: TRBJ2-7
D: TRBD2
size: once
V: TRBV7-2